The 29 T cell receptor beta chains below all came from one sample that was sequenced in a study of technical replicates of blood from several donors. Only in-frame clones appear in the TCRdb table, and some are missing; sequencing was by immunoSEQ multiplex PCR. The data hold approximately 97,000 clones, with 96% observed a single time. The sequenced sample consisted of T cells isolated from PBMCs. The receptors come from a human donor in good health.

The chain is built from TRBV27 and TRBJ1-1, with D perhaps matching TRBD1 (6 bases). Trimming removed 8 bases at V and 4 bases at J, with 14 bases between. The CDR3 is 13 amino acids. Germline loops: CDR1 MNHEY, CDR2 SMNVEV (reference sequence). The CDR3 protein is CASARGAGTEAFF. The CDR3 region has the DNA TGTGCCAGCGCCCGGGGGGCGGGCACTGAAGCTTTCTTT.

This chain connects TRBV28 to TRBJ1-1, with no clear D. V lost 5 bases and J 1 base, leaving 17 bases between the germline ends. This CDR3 has 16 residues. Per germline, CDR1 MDHEN and CDR2 SYDVKM. The CDR3 sequence is CASSPGVGIENTEAFF. In nucleotides, the CDR3 is TGTGCCAGCAGTCCCGGGGTGGGGATCGAGAACACTGAAGCTTTCTTT. Complete variable domain (other parts from reference TRBV28 and TRBJ1-1): DVKVTQSSRYLVKRTGEKVFLECVQDMDHENMFWYRQDPGLGLRLIYFSYDVKMKEKGDIPEGYSVSREKKERFSLILESASTNQTSMYLCASSPGVGIENTEAFFGQGTRLTVV.

The rearrangement joins TRBV7-8 to TRBJ2-7; 7 bases line up with TRBD2. The germline CDR1 and CDR2 sequences are SGHVS and FQNEAQ. The CDR3 is 17 amino acids. The V gene end was trimmed by 2 bases and the J gene end by 4 bases; junction bases not matched to a gene: 14. The CDR3 loop is CASSLRPRTSQGYEQYF. The CDR3 DNA reads as TGTGCCAGCAGCTTAAGGCCGAGGACTAGTCAGGGTTACGAGCAGTACTTC.

This chain uses TRBV15 with TRBJ1-5; the D is unclear. In germline, CDR1 is LNHNV, CDR2 YYDKDF (reference sequence). This CDR3 region has 13 residues. V lost 5 bases, J lost 6 bases, and 11 bases lay in between. This CDR3 is CATSFTRGQPQHF. The CDR3, as DNA: TGTGCCACCAGCTTCACCAGAGGTCAGCCCCAGCATTTT.

The chain employs TRBV7-8 and TRBJ1-2; a weak D match, TRBD1 (5 bases). Germline V gene data show CDR1 as SGHVS and CDR2 as FQNEAQ. This CDR3 comprises 17 residues. V dropped 2 bases and J dropped 2 bases, with 18 bases sitting between them. This CDR3 is CASSLNDRGKINYGYTF. As DNA, the CDR3 is TGTGCCAGCAGCTTAAACGACAGAGGAAAAATAAACTATGGCTACACCTTC. Full variable domain (missing parts from reference TRBV7-8 and TRBJ1-2): GAGVSQSPRYKVAKRGQDVALRCDPISGHVSLFWYQQALGQGPEFLTYFQNEAQLDKSGLPSDRFFAERPEGSVSTLKIQRTQQEDSAVYLCASSLNDRGKINYGYTFGSGTRLTVV.

The chain uses TRBV10-3 and TRBJ1-2; 8 bases match TRBD1. CDR1 is ENHRY, CDR2 SYGVKD, per germline. This CDR3 comprises 13 residues. V was pared by 8 bases and J by 8 bases, with 10 bases of the junction left unmatched. CDR3 sequence (DNA): TGTGCCATCGGGCCCCCACAGGGGGACGGCTACACCTTC. Its translation is CAIGPPQGDGYTF.

In this sample, this clone turned up a few times. The rearrangement joins TRBV6-1 to TRBJ1-5; 7 nucleotides agree with TRBD1. The CDR3 is 18 amino acids. Germline V gives CDR1 MNHNS, CDR2 SASEGT. V shed 4 bases and J 0 bases; nucleotides not matched to a gene: 12. The CDR3 nucleotides read TGTGCCAGCAGTGTAATCCTGACAGGGAGCGGTAGCAATCAGCCCCAGCATTTT. Its translation: CASSVILTGSGSNQPQHF.

The chain uses TRBV2 and TRBJ2-7, with no clear D. CDR1 and CDR2 from the germline V gene are SNHLY and FYNNEI. The CDR3 sequence is 15 residues long. The V gene lost 1 base and the J gene lost 4 bases, with 14 bases spanning the gap. CDR3 in amino acids: CASSEVDGPSYEQYF. In DNA form, the CDR3 reads TGTGCCAGCAGTGAAGTTGATGGGCCAAGTTACGAGCAGTACTTC. Supplemented by reference TRBV2 and TRBJ2-7, the full variable domain reads EPEVTQTPSHQVTQMGQEVILRCVPISNHLYFYWYRQILGQKVEFLVSFYNNEISEKSEIFDDQFSVERPDGSNFTLKIRSTKLEDSAMYFCASSEVDGPSYEQYFGPGTRLTVT.

The chain carries TRBV7-9 and TRBJ1-1; D unresolved. The CDR3 runs to 12 residues. Trimming pared 1 base from V and 8 bases from J, leaving 8 bases between. CDR1 and CDR2 (germline): SEHNR, FQNEAQ (reference sequence). The CDR3 DNA sequence: TGTGCCAGCAGCTTAGGCGGTTCGGAAGCTTTCTTT. This sequence encodes CASSLGGSEAFF.

This clone was picked up one time. CDR3 sequence: CASSWTSGSGDTQYF. In nucleotides, the CDR3 is TGTGCCAGCAGTTGGACTAGCGGGAGTGGAGATACGCAGTATTTT. The chain employs TRBV28 and TRBJ2-3, with 13 bases identical to TRBD2. Trimming took 4 bases from V and 5 from J; bases not matched to a gene: 3. CDR3 length: 15 amino acids. Germline loops: CDR1 MDHEN, CDR2 SYDVKM. Together with reference TRBV28 and TRBJ2-3, the CDR3 gives the full variable domain: DVKVTQSSRYLVKRTGEKVFLECVQDMDHENMFWYRQDPGLGLRLIYFSYDVKMKEKGDIPEGYSVSREKKERFSLILESASTNQTSMYLCASSWTSGSGDTQYFGPGTRLTVL.

V gene TRBV19 combines with J gene TRBJ1-5, with TRBD1 as a possible D gene (5 bases). V was cut by 3 bases and J by 5 bases, with 11 bases left in between. Germline V gene sequence: CDR1 LNHDA, CDR2 SQIVND (reference sequence). The CDR3 covers 14 residues. The CDR3 DNA reads TGTGCCAGTAGTATGAGCGGGGGTTATCAGCCCCAGCATTTT. This sequence encodes CASSMSGGYQPQHF.

The V and J genes are TRBV21-1 and TRBJ2-1; TRBD1, the table's D call, was not compared with the DNA. TRBV21-1 corresponds to a pseudogene. CDR3 length: 19 residues. CDR3 loop: CASSYLRDRPPATNNEQFF. DNA of the CDR3: TGTGCCAGCAGCTACCTCCGGGACAGGCCCCCGGCTACTAACAATGAGCAGTTCTTC.

V is TRBV9 and J is TRBJ2-3, with TRBD2 identical over 8 bases. Germline loops: CDR1 SGDLS, CDR2 YYNGEE. Trimming took 0 bases from V and 4 from J; bases not matched to a gene: 10. This CDR3 region has 17 residues. CDR3: CASSVGLAGGGADTQYF. The CDR3 DNA sequence: TGTGCCAGCAGCGTAGGGCTTGCGGGAGGTGGCGCAGATACGCAGTATTTT.

This chain links TRBV14 with TRBJ2-3; a weak D match, TRBD2 (6 bases). This CDR3 region has 13 residues. V was pared by 10 bases and J by 3 bases, with 14 bases between. The germline gives CDR1 SGHDN, CDR2 FVKESK. In DNA, the CDR3 is TGTGCCAAACGGGGGAGGAGAACAGATACGCAGTATTTT. Amino acid sequence: CAKRGRRTDTQYF.

The V and J genes are TRBV4-3 and TRBJ1-2; D perhaps matches TRBD1 (5 bases). The CDR3 is made up of 16 amino acids. Germline lookup yields CDR1 LGHNA and CDR2 YSLEER. Trimming took 0 bases from V and 0 from J, leaving 11 bases between them. The CDR3 nucleotides read TGCGCCAGCAGCCAAGATGCAGGGCTAGCTAACTATGGCTACACCTTC. It yields the protein CASSQDAGLANYGYTF.

The CDR3 here is CASSGGDGPYSGYTF. The CDR3 coding sequence is TGTGCCAGCAGCGGCGGGGACGGGCCTTATAGTGGCTACACCTTC. The rearrangement joins TRBV28 to TRBJ1-2, with a weak D call TRBD1 (5 bases). The germline CDR1 and CDR2 sequences are MDHEN and SYDVKM. CDR3 length equals 15 residues. V was pared by 6 bases and J by 7 bases, with 21 bases between.

The V and J genes are TRBV19 and TRBJ2-1; no firm D call. Germline V gene sequence: CDR1 LNHDA, CDR2 SQIVND (reference sequence). This CDR3 is 15 amino acids long. V shed 1 base and J shed 4 bases, with 11 bases lying between them. Here the CDR3 DNA reads TGTGCCAGTAGTATAGTACAGAGTACTTACAATGAGCAGTTCTTC. Encoded protein: CASSIVQSTYNEQFF.

Only one count was recorded for this clone. The chain recombines TRBV27 with TRBJ1-5, with D unresolved. V was trimmed by 3 bases and J by 4 bases, leaving 4 bases between them. The CDR3 spans 12 residues. Germline V gene sequence: CDR1 MNHEY, CDR2 SMNVEV (reference sequence). CDR3 residues: CASSFLNQPQHF. The CDR3 DNA reads as TGTGCCAGCAGTTTCCTGAATCAGCCCCAGCATTTT.

The J gene is TRBJ1-2, the V gene TRBV7-2; 9 bases are shared with TRBD1. This CDR3 spans 16 amino acids. V dropped 1 base and J dropped 6; count of bases not matched to a gene: 9. CDR1 is SGHTA and CDR2 is FQGNSA in the germline V gene. The chain's CDR3 is CASSLGRWDRVHGYTF. The CDR3 bases are TGTGCCAGCAGCTTAGGTCGGTGGGACAGGGTTCATGGCTACACCTTC.

The chain uses TRBV10-2 and TRBJ1-4, with unresolved D. Germline lookup yields CDR1 WSHSY and CDR2 SAAADI. The CDR3 is made up of 15 amino acids. Trimming shortened V by 8 bases and J by 0 bases, and 13 bases separated the two germline ends. The CDR3 is CASRNPGPTNEKLFF. The CDR3 DNA is TGCGCCAGCCGAAACCCGGGTCCAACTAATGAAAAACTGTTTTTT.

This chain connects TRBV7-3 to TRBJ2-2, with D uncertain. V lost 3 bases and J lost 6, with 5 bases in between. The V gene's germline CDR1 is SGHTA and CDR2 FQGTGA. The CDR3 has 12 amino acids. The DNA of the CDR3 is TGTGCCAGCAGCTTTACATCCGGGGAGCTGTTTTTT. Protein sequence: CASSFTSGELFF.

The chain links TRBV6-6 to TRBJ1-2; 7 bases line up with TRBD1. This CDR3 has 14 residues. Germline V CDR1 and CDR2: MNHNY, SVGAGI (reference sequence). After removal of 5 bases from V and 6 bases from J, the junction contained 9 bases not matched to a gene. CDR3 in amino acids: CASSHYRGDNGYTF. Here the CDR3 DNA reads TGTGCCAGCAGTCATTACAGGGGCGACAATGGCTACACCTTC.

The chain links TRBV6-5 to TRBJ2-7; 8 bases are shared with TRBD2. V was clipped by 7 bases and J by 5 bases; unmatched bases: 10. The CDR3 is 14 amino acids. Germline lookup yields CDR1 MNHEY and CDR2 SVGAGI. Here the CDR3 reads CASNPRGGLNEQYF. CDR3 DNA sequence: TGTGCCAGCAACCCCCGGGGGGGCTTAAACGAGCAGTACTTC.

The chain is built from TRBV7-7 and TRBJ2-5; 8 positions agree with TRBD2. Germline CDR1 reads SSHAT; CDR2 reads FNYEAQ (reference sequence). Trimming removed 10 bases from V and 5 bases from J; junction bases left unmatched: 6. This CDR3 is built from 12 residues. CDR3 nucleotide sequence: TGTGCCACACGGGGGGGCTTGGAGACCCAGTACTTC. Encoded protein: CATRGGLETQYF.

The chain combines TRBV11-2 with TRBJ2-7; D call uncertain. CDR3 length: 14 amino acids. The V gene lost 1 base and the J gene lost 4 bases, with 11 bases spanning the gap. Germline loops: CDR1 SGHAT, CDR2 FQNNGV. The CDR3 loop reads CASSLGPGKYEQYF. CDR3 bases: TGTGCCAGCAGCTTAGGTCCAGGAAAGTACGAGCAGTACTTC. The full variable domain, completed using reference TRBV11-2 and TRBJ2-7, is EAGVAQSPRYKIIEKRQSVAFWCNPISGHATLYWYQQILGQGPKLLIQFQNNGVVDDSQLPKDRFSAERLKGVDSTLKIQPAKLEDSAVYLCASSLGPGKYEQYFGPGTRLTVT.

The V and J genes are TRBV19 and TRBJ2-2; weak D call: TRBD1 (6 bases). The CDR3 totals 16 residues. Trimming pared 5 bases from V and 3 bases from J, leaving 16 bases between. The germline V gene encodes CDR1 LNHDA and CDR2 SQIVND (reference sequence). The CDR3 here is CASSPPRGTHTGELFF. CDR3 in DNA: TGTGCCAGTAGTCCACCGCGAGGGACACACACCGGGGAGCTGTTTTTT.

The V gene is TRBV5-5, the J gene TRBJ2-3; D remains unclear. Germline values: CDR1 SGHKS, CDR2 YYEKEE (reference sequence). This CDR3 is built from 15 residues. V was cut by 7 bases and J by 0 bases, with 15 bases left in between. This chain's CDR3 is CASGWRPTSTDTQYF. For the CDR3, the DNA is TGTGCCAGCGGATGGAGACCCACCAGCACAGATACGCAGTATTTT.

The J gene is TRBJ2-7, the V gene TRBV4-1; 10 positions agree with TRBD2. The CDR3 runs 17 residues. The germline CDR1 and CDR2 sequences are MGHRA and YSYEKL. V shed 0 bases and J 3 bases; nucleotides not matched to a gene: 8. The CDR3 here is CASSQDLEREGLYEQYF. The CDR3 bases are TGCGCCAGCAGCCAAGATCTCGAGCGGGAGGGCCTCTACGAGCAGTACTTC.

This rearrangement joins TRBV28 to TRBJ2-1, with a weak D call TRBD2 (5 bases). CDR1 is MDHEN and CDR2 is SYDVKM in the germline V gene. Trimming shortened V by 2 bases and J by 8 bases, and 16 bases separated the two germline ends. This CDR3 is built from 15 residues. CDR3 protein: CASSLAGSASYEQFF. The CDR3, as DNA: TGTGCCAGCAGTTTAGCAGGATCGGCTAGCTATGAGCAGTTCTTC.